This T cell receptor (beta chain) came from a study of blood T cell repertoires in COVID-19. Looking at the study overall: The United States, Italy and Spain were the sources of the acute and convalescent COVID-19 samples. Sources were T cells, B-cell-depleted T cells, or PBMCs; the material itself was cDNA or gDNA.

Adults between roughly 18 and 95 years of age took part from 24 US areas. Someone with COVID-19 had been met by exposed participants within 2 weeks before study entry. Sequencing used immunoSEQ multiplex PCR; TCRdb keeps in-frame clones, though not all of them. The table records roughly 250,000 clones, around four fifths of them present only once. Per germline, CDR1 SGHRS and CDR2 YFSETQ. This CDR3 has 15 amino acids. J was trimmed by 3 bases and V by 4 bases; bases with no gene match: 5. Sequenced input: PBMCs or T cells enriched from blood (not recorded which). The sequence came from a woman between 40 and 50 years old who had been exposed to COVID-19. The V gene is TRBV5-1, the J gene TRBJ2-2, with 8 bases identical to TRBD1. The CDR3 DNA reads as TGCGCCAGCAGCCTGGGACAGGAGGACACCGGGGAGCTGTTTTTT. Translating it yields CASSLGQEDTGELFF.